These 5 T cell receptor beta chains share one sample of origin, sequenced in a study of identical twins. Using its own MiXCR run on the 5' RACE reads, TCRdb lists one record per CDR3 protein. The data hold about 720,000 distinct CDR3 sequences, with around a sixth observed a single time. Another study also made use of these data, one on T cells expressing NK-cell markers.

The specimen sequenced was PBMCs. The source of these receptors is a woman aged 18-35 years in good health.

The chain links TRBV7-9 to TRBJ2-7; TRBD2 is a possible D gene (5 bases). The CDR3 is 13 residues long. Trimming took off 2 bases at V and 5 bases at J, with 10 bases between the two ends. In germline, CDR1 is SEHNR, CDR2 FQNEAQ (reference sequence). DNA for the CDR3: TGTGCCAGCAGCTTAATAAGGAGGAACGAGCAGTACTTC. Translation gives CASSLIRRNEQYF.

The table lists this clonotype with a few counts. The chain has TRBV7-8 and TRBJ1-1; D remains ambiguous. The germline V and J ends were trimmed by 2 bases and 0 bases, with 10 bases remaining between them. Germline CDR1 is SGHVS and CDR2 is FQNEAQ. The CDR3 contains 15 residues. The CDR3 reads CASSLIASLNTEAFF. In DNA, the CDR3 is TGTGCCAGCAGCTTAATTGCCAGTTTGAACACTGAAGCTTTCTTT.

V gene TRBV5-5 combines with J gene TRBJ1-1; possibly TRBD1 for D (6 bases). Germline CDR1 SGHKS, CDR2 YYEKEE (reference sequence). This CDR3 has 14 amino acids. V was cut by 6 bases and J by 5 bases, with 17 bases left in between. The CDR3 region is CASNPRTARTEAFF. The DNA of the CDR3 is TGTGCCAGCAACCCACGGACAGCGAGGACTGAAGCTTTCTTT.

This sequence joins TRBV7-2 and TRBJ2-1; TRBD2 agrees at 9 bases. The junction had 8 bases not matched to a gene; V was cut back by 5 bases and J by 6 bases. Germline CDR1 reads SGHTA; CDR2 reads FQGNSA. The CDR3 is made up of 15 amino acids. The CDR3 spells CASSLRGTSFNEQFF. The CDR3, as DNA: TGTGCCAGCAGCCTTCGAGGGACTAGCTTCAATGAGCAGTTCTTC.

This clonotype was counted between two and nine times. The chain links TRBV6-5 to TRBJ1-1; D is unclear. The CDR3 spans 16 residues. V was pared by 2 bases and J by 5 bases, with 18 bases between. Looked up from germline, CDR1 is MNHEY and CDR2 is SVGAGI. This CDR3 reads CASSYAGGKLRTEAFF. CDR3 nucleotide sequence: TGTGCCAGCAGTTACGCGGGTGGAAAATTACGTACTGAAGCTTTCTTT.